These T cell receptor beta chains were read from a single sample in a study of blood T cell repertoires in COVID-19. Profiling relied on immunoSEQ multiplex PCR, and the TCRdb table lists in-frame clones only, not all of them. Of a few hundred thousand clones listed, approximately 89% are singletons. Sample: peripheral blood. These receptors originate from a woman aged 55 to 70 with COVID-19, enrolled during active disease. The CDR3 runs from the conserved cysteine through the conserved F or W. A D gene is named only where the DNA matches it firmly. Size values are once, few and many counts, or a class for expanded clones, and some rows have none.

v_gene: TRBV6-5; abundance: .; j_gene: TRBJ1-2; d_gene: TRBD1; CDR3aa: CATRVTGSDGYTF
v_gene: TRBV19; abundance: once; j_gene: TRBJ1-1; d_gene: TRBD1; CDR3aa: CASSKGQGLGVNTEAFF
v_gene: TRBV19; abundance: once; j_gene: TRBJ1-4; d_gene: TRBD1; CDR3aa: CASSIQGAGTNEKLFF
v_gene: TRBV5-1; abundance: .; j_gene: TRBJ2-1; d_gene: .; CDR3aa: CASSLGQRGFISYNEQFF
v_gene: TRBV4-1; abundance: once; j_gene: TRBJ2-3; d_gene: TRBD1; CDR3aa: CASSLQGTGGADTQYF
v_gene: TRBV30; abundance: .; j_gene: TRBJ1-6; d_gene: .; CDR3aa: CAWSEDSNSPLHF
v_gene: TRBV5-1; abundance: .; j_gene: TRBJ2-7; d_gene: .; CDR3aa: CASSLATGHQKEYF
v_gene: TRBV6-5; abundance: .; j_gene: TRBJ1-2; d_gene: .; CDR3aa: CASSGRGRDGYTF
v_gene: TRBV5-4; abundance: .; j_gene: TRBJ2-2; d_gene: .; CDR3aa: CASSLVRTGELFF
v_gene: TRBV2; abundance: .; j_gene: TRBJ1-5; d_gene: .; CDR3aa: CASRYNQPQHF
v_gene: TRBV2; abundance: .; j_gene: TRBJ1-5; d_gene: .; CDR3aa: CASSEWGPNQPQHF
v_gene: TRBV6-5; abundance: .; j_gene: TRBJ2-7; d_gene: TRBD1; CDR3aa: CASRSRDRGSYEQYF
v_gene: TRBV9; abundance: .; j_gene: TRBJ2-3; d_gene: .; CDR3aa: CASSVARSTDTQYF
v_gene: TRBV14; abundance: .; j_gene: TRBJ1-1; d_gene: TRBD1; CDR3aa: CASSQRIGTGSRTEAFF
v_gene: TRBV7-9; abundance: .; j_gene: TRBJ1-1; d_gene: .; CDR3aa: CASSPVGVGNTEAFF
v_gene: TRBV6-1; abundance: .; j_gene: TRBJ1-2; d_gene: .; CDR3aa: CASSESRGTPDGYTF
v_gene: TRBV5-4; abundance: few; j_gene: TRBJ2-2; d_gene: TRBD2; CDR3aa: CASSRGGGAARELFF
v_gene: TRBV7-9; abundance: .; j_gene: TRBJ2-7; d_gene: TRBD1; CDR3aa: CASSSGTGSYEQYF
v_gene: TRBV24-1; abundance: .; j_gene: TRBJ1-5; d_gene: .; CDR3aa: CATSDPGSNQPQHF
v_gene: TRBV5-1; abundance: .; j_gene: TRBJ2-5; d_gene: .; CDR3aa: CASSLGQFEGETQYF
v_gene: TRBV6-5; abundance: .; j_gene: TRBJ1-2; d_gene: .; CDR3aa: CASSRRLNPYGYTF
v_gene: TRBV27; abundance: .; j_gene: TRBJ1-6; d_gene: .; CDR3aa: CASRKLGNPLHF
v_gene: TRBV4-1; abundance: once; j_gene: TRBJ1-2; d_gene: TRBD1; CDR3aa: CASSRRQGDGYTF
v_gene: TRBV6-5; abundance: .; j_gene: TRBJ1-2; d_gene: .; CDR3aa: CASSYSYPVDGYTF
v_gene: TRBV11-2; abundance: .; j_gene: TRBJ2-7; d_gene: .; CDR3aa: CASSLEAGVQYEQYF
v_gene: TRBV19; abundance: .; j_gene: TRBJ1-2; d_gene: TRBD1; CDR3aa: CASSARTGWGSDGYTF
v_gene: TRBV2; abundance: .; j_gene: TRBJ2-7; d_gene: TRBD2; CDR3aa: CASRRGGEIYYEQYF